This TCR beta chain was recorded in a study of OX40 agonist ivuxolimab in advanced cancers. Profiling relied on immunoSEQ multiplex PCR, and the TCRdb table lists in-frame clones only, not all of them. The sample comprises some 70,000 clones, roughly 90% of which are singletons, and around 0.93% rests with the top ten. There are 15 residues in the CDR3. From germline, CDR1 is SGHNT and CDR2 YYREEE (reference sequence). V shed 4 bases and J shed 0 bases, with 11 bases lying between them. Autoimmune disease history or systemic immunosuppression meant exclusion. The chain recombines TRBV5-4 with TRBJ1-3; a possible D gene is TRBD1 (6 bases). This clonotype was obtained from an adult with an advanced solid tumor such as melanoma, head and neck, liver or kidney cancer. This sample comprised CD4+ or CD8+ T cells sorted from blood, obtained in a trial of the OX40 agonist ivuxolimab. CDR3 sequence: CASSDTGFSGNTIYF. The CDR3 DNA is TGTGCCAGCAGCGATACAGGGTTCTCTGGAAACACCATATATTTT.